This TCR beta chain was sequenced during a study of CD8 T cells in ankylosing spondylitis. V was pared by 0 bases and J by 0 bases, with 3 bases between. Per germline, CDR1 SGDLS and CDR2 YYNGEE. The CDR3 runs 14 residues. This clonotype was recorded many times. Each CDR3 protein gets one entry after TCRdb re-called the 5' RACE reads with MiXCR. The sample contains 5,000 or so distinct CDR3 sequences, roughly 2.2% of which appear only once. Sequenced material: blood, either unsorted or a sorted T cell fraction (not recorded which). This chain links TRBV9 with TRBJ2-2; D remains ambiguous. The sequence was collected from a male donor with ankylosing spondylitis or in good health (not recorded which). CDR3 region: CASSVAANTGELFF. CDR3 nucleotides: TGTGCCAGCAGCGTAGCGGCGAACACCGGGGAGCTGTTTTTT.